Following are 22 T cell receptor beta chains from one sample sequenced in a study of blood T cell repertoires in COVID-19. Method: immunoSEQ multiplex PCR; TCRdb's copy keeps in-frame clones and lacks some. The repertoire includes 150,000 or so clones, 80% to 90% of them detected once, and about 15% sits in the top ten. The sequencing input was peripheral blood. These receptors all come from a middle-aged woman with acute or convalescent COVID-19.

The J gene is TRBJ2-1, the V gene TRBV19; D unclear. Trimming removed 3 bases from V and 3 bases from J, with 12 bases in between. Looked up from germline, CDR1 is LNHDA and CDR2 is SQIVND (reference sequence). The CDR3 runs 15 residues. The CDR3 loop is CASSISLASYNEQFF. CDR3 in DNA: TGTGCCAGTAGTATTTCTTTGGCCAGCTACAATGAGCAGTTCTTC.

J is TRBJ2-7 and V is TRBV6-5, with a weak D call TRBD2 (5 bases). Looked up from germline, CDR1 is MNHEY and CDR2 is SVGAGI. V lost 6 bases and J lost 7, with 19 bases in between. The CDR3 contains 14 residues. The CDR3 loop reads CASRLESQLGEQYF. CDR3 DNA: TGTGCCAGCAGACTAGAGTCCCAATTAGGAGAGCAGTACTTC.

The gene calls are TRBV29-1 and TRBJ2-1, with a possible D match to TRBD2 (6 bases). Trimming took off 6 bases at V and 3 bases at J, with 12 bases between the two ends. The CDR3 totals 13 residues. Germline loops: CDR1 SQVTM, CDR2 ANQGSEA. CDR3 in amino acids: CSVRGTDYNEQFF. In nucleotides, the CDR3 is TGCAGCGTACGGGGGACGGACTACAATGAGCAGTTCTTC.

V and J are TRBV29-1 and TRBJ1-1; tentative D call: TRBD1 (6 bases). V lost 4 bases to trimming and J lost 1 base, with 10 bases between them. Per the germline V gene, CDR1 is SQVTM and CDR2 is ANQGSEA. The CDR3 has 13 residues. CDR3: CSVVGGANTEAFF. CDR3 nucleotides: TGCAGCGTTGTTGGGGGGGCGAACACTGAAGCTTTCTTT.

This chain connects TRBV6-2 or TRBV6-3 to TRBJ1-1; TRBD1 matches 8 bases. Germline loops: CDR1 MNHEY, CDR2 SVGEGT. The CDR3 spans 16 residues. The V gene end was trimmed by 3 bases and the J gene end by 3 bases; junction bases not matched to a gene: 9. The CDR3: CASSYRDRRVDTEAFF. Written as DNA, the CDR3 is TGTGCCAGCAGTTATAGGGACAGGAGGGTGGACACTGAAGCTTTCTTT.

V and J are TRBV3-1 (or the pseudogene TRBV3-2) and TRBJ1-4; 11 bases are shared with TRBD1. The CDR3 length is 18 residues. The junction had 11 bases not matched to a gene; V was cut back by 4 bases and J by 4 bases. Germline lookup yields CDR1 LGHDT and CDR2 YNNKEL (reference sequence). The CDR3 coding sequence is TGTGCCAGCAGCCGAATTCAAGGGACAGGGGGACTTAATGAAAAACTGTTTTTT. Its translation is CASSRIQGTGGLNEKLFF.

The chain combines TRBV6-5 with TRBJ2-1; no definite D call. V was clipped by 8 bases and J by 0 bases, with 11 bases between them. The length of the CDR3 is 14 residues. Germline lookup yields CDR1 MNHEY and CDR2 SVGAGI. The CDR3 region has the DNA TGTGCCAGCTTTAGTCGAGACTCCTACAATGAGCAGTTCTTC. Amino acids: CASFSRDSYNEQFF.

This clone was picked up one time. The chain links TRBV11-2 to TRBJ1-6; TRBD1 matches 9 bases. The CDR3 sequence is 16 residues long. Germline trimming cut 1 base from V and 8 bases from J; bases unmatched to any gene: 6. CDR1 SGHAT and CDR2 FQNNGV come from the germline V gene. The CDR3 region is CASSLATGGRDSPLHF. Here the CDR3 DNA reads TGTGCCAGCAGCTTAGCGACAGGGGGTCGGGATTCACCCCTCCACTTT.

The rearrangement joins TRBV18 to TRBJ1-1; 8 bases are a match to TRBD1. V shed 2 bases, J shed 4 bases, and the junction held 3 bases outside the gene matches. The germline V gene has CDR1 KGHSH and CDR2 LQKENI. This CDR3 contains 14 residues. The DNA of the CDR3 is TGTGCCAGCTCACCAGCGGACAGGGTCACTGAAGCTTTCTTT. Translated: CASSPADRVTEAFF.

The chain couples TRBV18 to TRBJ1-2, with D unclear. V shed 1 base and J shed 4 bases, with 10 bases lying between them. The CDR3 consists of 14 residues. Per germline, CDR1 KGHSH and CDR2 LQKENI. Here the CDR3 reads CASSPREGLYGYTF. CDR3 bases: TGTGCCAGCTCACCACGTGAAGGACTCTATGGCTACACCTTC.

The chain joins TRBV2 to TRBJ1-4; 7 bases are a match to TRBD1. V lost 6 bases, J lost 7 bases, and 11 bases stayed unmatched. The CDR3 runs to 15 residues. Looked up from germline, CDR1 is SNHLY and CDR2 is FYNNEI. The CDR3 region is CASRRQGFGTEKLFF. CDR3 in DNA: TGTGCCAGCAGGAGACAGGGTTTCGGAACTGAAAAACTGTTTTTT. The full variable domain, completed using reference TRBV2 and TRBJ1-4, is EPEVTQTPSHQVTQMGQEVILRCVPISNHLYFYWYRQILGQKVEFLVSFYNNEISEKSEIFDDQFSVERPDGSNFTLKIRSTKLEDSAMYFCASRRQGFGTEKLFFGSGTQLSVL.

V is TRBV4-1 and J is TRBJ2-2; TRBD1 might be the D (6 bases). Trimming cost V 2 bases and J 4 bases, with 14 bases left between them. The CDR3 is 16 residues long. CDR1 MGHRA and CDR2 YSYEKL come from the germline V gene. The CDR3 DNA sequence: TGCGCCAGCAGCCAAAACCAGGACAGAGTCACCGGGGAGCTGTTTTTT. Amino acids: CASSQNQDRVTGELFF.

The V call is TRBV6-5, the J call TRBJ1-1; tentatively, D is TRBD1 (5 bases). This CDR3 contains 15 residues. CDR1 is MNHEY, CDR2 SVGAGI, per germline. Trimming removed 3 bases from V and 4 bases from J, with 15 bases in between. CDR3 DNA: TGTGCCAGCAGTTATGACAGAAGATTGGGCACTGAAGCTTTCTTT. As protein: CASSYDRRLGTEAFF.

This rearrangement joins TRBV12-3 or TRBV12-4 to TRBJ1-5; no reliable D call. The CDR3 loop spans 12 amino acids. V was clipped by 3 bases and J by 8 bases, with 8 bases between them. CDR3 residues: CASSFPGEPQHF. DNA for the CDR3: TGTGCCAGCAGTTTCCCCGGTGAGCCCCAGCATTTT.

This chain joins TRBV29-1 and TRBJ2-7; a weak D match, TRBD2 (6 bases). The germline V gene has CDR1 SQVTM and CDR2 ANQGSEA. The CDR3 sequence is 13 residues long. The V end was cut by 5 bases, the J end by 4 bases, with 15 bases between. The CDR3 nucleotides read TGCAGCGTTCAAGGTGGGACTTGGTACGAGCAGTACTTC. It encodes CSVQGGTWYEQYF.

The CDR3 here is CAIRGQTLPTDTQYF. CDR3 sequence (DNA): TGTGCCATCAGGGGACAGACTTTACCCACAGATACGCAGTATTTT. This rearrangement joins TRBV10-3 to TRBJ2-3, with TRBD1 identical over 7 bases. V shed 6 bases and J 2 bases; nucleotides not matched to a gene: 8. This CDR3 contains 15 residues. Per germline, CDR1 ENHRY and CDR2 SYGVKD.

The chain couples TRBV27 to TRBJ1-1, with 7 positions matching TRBD1. Unmatched junction bases numbered 6, after V lost 3 bases and J lost 2 bases. Looked up from germline, CDR1 is MNHEY and CDR2 is SMNVEV (reference sequence). This CDR3 comprises 15 residues. In DNA, the CDR3 is TGTGCCAGCAGTTTCCGGGACAGACTCAACACTGAAGCTTTCTTT. Translation gives CASSFRDRLNTEAFF.

This chain joins TRBV28 and TRBJ1-1, with TRBD1 as a possible D gene (6 bases). Trimming removed 6 bases from V and 0 bases from J, with 11 bases in between. The length of the CDR3 is 14 residues. Germline lookup yields CDR1 MDHEN and CDR2 SYDVKM. In nucleotides, the CDR3 is TGTGCCAGCAGACAAACAGGGATGAACACTGAAGCTTTCTTT. This codes for CASRQTGMNTEAFF.

The V call is TRBV5-4, the J call TRBJ2-7, with 7 bases matching TRBD1. Looked up from germline, CDR1 is SGHNT and CDR2 is YYREEE (reference sequence). CDR3 length equals 15 residues. V lost 2 bases and J lost 5; bases outside the gene matches: 10. CDR3 DNA sequence: TGTGCCAGCAGCTTTTGGGCAGGGGGTACGCACGAGCAGTACTTC. Translating it yields CASSFWAGGTHEQYF.

The chain recombines TRBV5-1 with TRBJ1-1; TRBD1 matches at 12 bases. J was trimmed by 1 base and V by 4 bases; bases with no gene match: 5. The CDR3 runs to 16 residues. Germline CDR1 SGHRS, CDR2 YFSETQ. The CDR3 sequence is CASSPGQGAGNTEAFF. The CDR3 DNA reads as TGCGCCAGCAGCCCGGGACAGGGGGCGGGGAACACTGAAGCTTTCTTT.

The chain carries TRBV19 and TRBJ2-2; weak D call: TRBD1 (5 bases). Germline assignment: CDR1 LNHDA and CDR2 SQIVND (reference sequence). This CDR3 has 15 residues. Trimming stripped 3 bases from V and 4 bases from J, with 12 bases between. The CDR3 loop is CASSIQGMFTGELFF. CDR3 bases: TGTGCCAGTAGTATCCAGGGAATGTTCACCGGGGAGCTGTTTTTT.

The chain is built from TRBV12-3 or TRBV12-4 and TRBJ1-2, with unresolved D. The CDR3 runs 13 residues. V gave up 3 bases and J gave up 2 bases, with 7 bases separating them. The DNA for the CDR3 is TGTGCCAGCAGTTTGTCCGGGAACTATGGCTACACCTTC. Its protein is CASSLSGNYGYTF.